This is a list of T cell receptor beta chains from one sample in a study of T cells in Graves' hyperthyroidism and ophthalmopathy. TCRdb itself ran the multiplex PCR reads through MiXCR, one entry per CDR3 protein. The sample consists of hundreds of thousands of distinct CDR3 sequences, around 15% of them appearing once. Specimen: blood. The receptors derive from a woman aged 45-65 years with Graves' ophthalmopathy. Both conserved end residues are part of each CDR3. D genes are given only for firm matches. Some rows have no size entry. The others give once, few or many, or a class for an expanded clone.

TRBV3-1	many	TRBJ2-1	-	TGTGCCAGCAGCCAAGATCTGACTTACGGCAATGAGCAGTTCTTC	CASSQDLTYGNEQFF
TRBV7-9	many	TRBJ2-1	-	TGTGCCAGCAGGAGGTTGGTCAATGAGCAGTTCTTC	CASRRLVNEQFF
TRBV27	many	TRBJ1-3	-	TGTGCCAGCAGCCTAAACAGGGCCCACTCTGGAAACACCATATATTTT	CASSLNRAHSGNTIYF
TRBV27	few	TRBJ2-2	-	TGTGCCAGCAGTTTAATAGCAGGGTTGATACCCGGGGAGCTGTTTTTT	CASSLIAGLIPGELFF
TRBV15	many	TRBJ1-2	TRBD1	TGTGCCACCAGCAAAACCGGGACAGGGGGCAGTGGCTACACCTTC	CATSKTGTGGSGYTF
TRBV27	many	TRBJ1-1	-	TGTGCCAGCAGTTTCAGGGGCAGTAACACTGAAGCTTTCTTT	CASSFRGSNTEAFF
TRBV6-2/TRBV6-3	few	TRBJ2-3	TRBD2	TGTGCCAGCAGCCTGCTTGTGAGGGGACTAGCGGGAGAAGTCATAGATACGCAGTATTTT	CASSLLVRGLAGEVIDTQYF
TRBV12-5	-	TRBJ2-7	TRBD1	TGTGCTAGTGGTCCGCTGGGACAGGGAAAAATCTACGAGCAGTACTTC	CASGPLGQGKIYEQYF
TRBV28	many	TRBJ2-2	-	TGTGCCAGCAGTTTATATATCCCCGGGGAGCTGTTTTTT	CASSLYIPGELFF
TRBV4-1	few	TRBJ2-7	TRBD2	TGCGCCAGCAGCCAAGACTTACTAGCGGGAGTCCCGTCCTACGAGCAGTACTTC	CASSQDLLAGVPSYEQYF
TRBV2	-	TRBJ2-7	-	TGTGCCAGCAGCAAAGTCGGAGGGCCCTACGAGCAGTACTTC	CASSKVGGPYEQYF
TRBV24-1	many	TRBJ2-1	-	TGTGCCACCAGTGATTTGCAAGTGGGTTTCTACAATGAGCAGTTCTTC	CATSDLQVGFYNEQFF
TRBV12-3/TRBV12-4	many	TRBJ2-1	-	TGTGCCAGCAGACCATACAACAACAATGAGCAGTTCTTC	CASRPYNNNEQFF
TRBV3-1	many	TRBJ1-6	TRBD1	TGTGCCAGCAGCCCTCTCGGACAGGGACAAGGGTTGAGTTCACCCCTCCACTTT	CASSPLGQGQGLSSPLHF
TRBV7-2	many	TRBJ2-3	TRBD2	TGTGCCAGCAGCTACCTAGCGGGGCCCCCAGGAGATACGCAGTATTTT	CASSYLAGPPGDTQYF
TRBV28	many	TRBJ2-7	TRBD1	TGTGCCAGCAGTTTTTCAGCAGGGGGCGAGCAGTACTTC	CASSFSAGGEQYF
TRBV6-2/TRBV6-3	few	TRBJ1-5	-	TGTGCCAGCAGCGACGACTTCGGCAATCAGCCCCAGCATTTT	CASSDDFGNQPQHF
TRBV19	-	TRBJ2-5	-	TGTGCCAGTAGTATAGTCTGGAGAGAGACCCAGTACTTC	CASSIVWRETQYF
TRBV28	-	TRBJ2-3	TRBD2	TGTGCCAGCAGTTTGAGGGTAGCGGGTGGTATGCAGTATTTT	CASSLRVAGGMQYF
TRBV20-1	once	TRBJ2-7	-	TGCAGTGCTGCACTTAGCGGACCCTACGAGCAGTACTTC	CSAALSGPYEQYF
TRBV20-1	few	TRBJ2-2	TRBD2	TGCAGTGTCAGACTAGCCCGGGAGCTGTTTTTT	CSVRLARELFF
TRBV11-2	many	TRBJ2-3	-	TGTGCCAGCACCTTCTACGTCTTGGGCTCTCTAGACACAGATACGCAGTATTTT	CASTFYVLGSLDTDTQYF
TRBV10-3	many	TRBJ2-1	TRBD2	TGTGCCACCCTTGCCGGGACTAGCGGGAGGCTTAGAGACTACAATGAGCAGTTCTTC	CATLAGTSGRLRDYNEQFF
TRBV29-1	-	TRBJ2-2	-	TGCAGCGCACGACAGAACACCGGGGAGCTGTTTTTT	CSARQNTGELFF
TRBV5-4	-	TRBJ1-2	-	TGTGCCAGCAGCTTGGGAAGCCGCTCTAACTATGGCTACACCTTC	CASSLGSRSNYGYTF
TRBV3-1	many	TRBJ2-2	TRBD2	TGTGCCAGCAGCCAAGATTCGGGACTAGCGTCCGGGGAGCTGTTTTTT	CASSQDSGLASGELFF
TRBV9	-	TRBJ2-7	-	TGTGCCAGCAGCGTAACCGGGGTAACTTCTACCTACGAGCAGTACTTC	CASSVTGVTSTYEQYF
TRBV27	-	TRBJ1-5	TRBD1	TGTGCCAGCAGCCCCTGGACAGGGGGCTCTGATCAGCCCCAGCATTTT	CASSPWTGGSDQPQHF
TRBV6-2/TRBV6-3	many	TRBJ1-2	TRBD1	TGTGCCAGCAGTTACGGGACAGGGGATCGTAATGGCTACACCTTC	CASSYGTGDRNGYTF
TRBV2	few	TRBJ1-5	-	TGTGCCAGCAGGGCCCCAGGGTTGGGGAATCAGCCCCAGCATTTT	CASRAPGLGNQPQHF
TRBV7-6	many	TRBJ2-1	TRBD1	TGTGCCAGCAGCTTATTAGGGACAGGGCACTCCAATGAGCAGTTCTTC	CASSLLGTGHSNEQFF
TRBV7-8	many	TRBJ2-5	-	TGTGCCAGCAGCTTAGTACAGAAAGAGACCCAGTACTTC	CASSLVQKETQYF
TRBV6-2/TRBV6-3	-	TRBJ2-6	-	TGTGCCAGCAGTGTACGGGACACCTGGAGGGGAGGCTCTGGGGCCAACGTCCTGACTTTC	CASSVRDTWRGGSGANVLTF
TRBV7-8	many	TRBJ2-7	-	TGTGCCAGCAGCTTTCTGCCCAACTACGAGCAGTACTTC	CASSFLPNYEQYF
TRBV20-1	-	TRBJ2-5	-	TGCAGTGCTATTACGGACAAGGGGAAAAAGACCCAGTACTTC	CSAITDKGKKTQYF
TRBV6-1	few	TRBJ2-2	TRBD1	TGTGCCAGCAGCGACAGGGGATCAGGGGAGCTGTTTTTT	CASSDRGSGELFF
TRBV28	many	TRBJ1-5	-	TGTGCCAGCAGTTTCGGGCGCGAGCCCCAGCATTTT	CASSFGREPQHF
TRBV3-1	few	TRBJ2-1	TRBD2	TGTGCCAGCAGCCAAGGGGCTAGCGGGAGAAATGAGCAGTTCTTC	CASSQGASGRNEQFF
TRBV6-1	-	TRBJ1-3	TRBD1	TGTGCCAGCAGTGGACCGGGACAGGGGGCTGGAAACACCATATATTTT	CASSGPGQGAGNTIYF
TRBV3-1	many	TRBJ1-5	TRBD1	TGTGCCAGCAGCCAGGCAGACAGGGGCAATCAGCCCCAGCATTTT	CASSQADRGNQPQHF
TRBV25-1	-	TRBJ2-2	-	TGTGCCAGCAGTGTATCACCGAACACCGGGGAGCTGTTTTTT	CASSVSPNTGELFF
TRBV7-3	-	TRBJ2-3	TRBD2	TGTGCCAGCAGCTTAATCGACCCGGGAGGAGGTGGGGATACGCAGTATTTT	CASSLIDPGGGGDTQYF
TRBV30	many	TRBJ1-5	-	TGTGCCTGGAGCTCGTGGGCAGGGGACTATAATCAGCCCCAGCATTTT	CAWSSWAGDYNQPQHF
TRBV7-9	few	TRBJ1-1	TRBD1	TGTGCCAGCAGCCCACGGACAGGCGGTATGAACACTGAAGCTTTCTTT	CASSPRTGGMNTEAFF
TRBV15	many	TRBJ2-1	-	TGTGCCACCAGCAGTCCCGGGACACGCAATGAGCAGTTCTTC	CATSSPGTRNEQFF
TRBV9	-	TRBJ2-7	-	TGTGCCAGCAGCGTAGGTGGGAGACTCTCCTACGAGCAGTACTTC	CASSVGGRLSYEQYF
TRBV30	-	TRBJ1-3	-	TGTGCCTGGAGTGATGGCAGGTTGAGAAACACCATGTATTTT	CAWSDGRLRNTMYF
TRBV27	few	TRBJ2-6	-	TGTGCCAGCAGTTTTCTTCTCGCTGGGGCCAACGTCCTGACTTTC	CASSFLLAGANVLTF
TRBV7-2	many	TRBJ2-4	TRBD1	TGTGCCAGCAGCCTAATAGGACAGGTAGCCAAAAACATTCAGTACTTC	CASSLIGQVAKNIQYF
TRBV6-2/TRBV6-3	many	TRBJ1-1	-	TGTGCCAGCAGTTTCGTGGGGGGCGCCTGGACTGAAGCTTTCTTT	CASSFVGGAWTEAFF
TRBV6-1	-	TRBJ2-5	-	TGTGCCAGCAGTTGGGGGACGCCGCTGGAGACCCAGTACTTC	CASSWGTPLETQYF
TRBV11-2	many	TRBJ2-7	TRBD2	TGTGCCAGCAGCTTATTTAAAGGTGTCGGACTAGGTATCCCCGAGCAGTACTTC	CASSLFKGVGLGIPEQYF
TRBV15	-	TRBJ2-5	-	TGTGCCACCAGCAGACCCCCCTACCCAAAAGAGACCCAGTACTTC	CATSRPPYPKETQYF